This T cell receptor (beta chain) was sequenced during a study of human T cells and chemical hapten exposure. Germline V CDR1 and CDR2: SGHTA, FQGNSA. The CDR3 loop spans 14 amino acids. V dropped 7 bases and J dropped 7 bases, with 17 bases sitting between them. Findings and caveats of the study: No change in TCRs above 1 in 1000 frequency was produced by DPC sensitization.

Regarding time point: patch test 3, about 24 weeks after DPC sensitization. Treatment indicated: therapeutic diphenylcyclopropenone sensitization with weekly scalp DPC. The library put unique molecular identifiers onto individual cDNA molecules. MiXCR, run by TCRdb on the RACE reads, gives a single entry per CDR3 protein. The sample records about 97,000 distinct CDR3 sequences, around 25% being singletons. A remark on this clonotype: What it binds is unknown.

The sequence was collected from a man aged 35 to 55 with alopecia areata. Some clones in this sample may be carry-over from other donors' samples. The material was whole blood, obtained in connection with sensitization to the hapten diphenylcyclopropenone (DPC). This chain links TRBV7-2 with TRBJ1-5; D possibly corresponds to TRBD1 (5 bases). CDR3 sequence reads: CASTYGAGIQPQHF. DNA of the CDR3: TGTGCCAGCACCTATGGGGCAGGGATCCAGCCCCAGCATTTT.